These T cell receptor beta chains were read from a single sample in a study of cytomegalovirus exposure and HLA in healthy donors. Sequencing was performed with immunoSEQ multiplex PCR; in TCRdb, only in-frame clones are kept and a portion is missing. This sample has under 150,000 clones, with 70% to 85% found just once. The sequencing input was PBMCs. Receptors were obtained from a man aged 25 to 40 in good health and CMV-seropositive. The CDR3 runs from the conserved cysteine through the conserved F or W. A D gene is named only where the DNA matches it firmly. Part of the rows lack a size; the others show once, few, many or a class for expanded clones.

size,J,V,D,DNA,CDR3
.,TRBJ1-2,TRBV23-1,.,TGCGCCAGCAGTCACGGCCCAAGCAGGGGATCGATTGGCTACACCTTC,CASSHGPSRGSIGYTF
.,TRBJ2-5,TRBV9,.,TGTGCCAGCAGCGTAGGGGGAGGGGACAAGGGGCAATGGGAGACCCAGTACTTC,CASSVGGGDKGQWETQYF
.,TRBJ2-7,TRBV6-1,TRBD1,TGTGCCAGCAATAGACAGGGAACCTACGAGCAGTACTTC,CASNRQGTYEQYF
.,TRBJ1-1,TRBV5-1,.,TGCGCCAGCAGCTGGGGCGGAAACACTGAAGCTTTCTTT,CASSWGGNTEAFF
once,TRBJ2-7,TRBV5-1,.,TGCGCCAGCAGCTTGGCGGCGGGGTACTCCTACGAGCAGTACTTC,CASSLAAGYSYEQYF
few,TRBJ2-2,TRBV19,TRBD2,TGTGCCAGCCGAGGGGCGGGACTAGTCACCGGGGAGCTGTTTTTT,CASRGAGLVTGELFF
.,TRBJ1-4,TRBV11-1,.,TGTGCCAGCAGCCCGAACCGAGACAGAAATGAAAAACTGTTTTTT,CASSPNRDRNEKLFF
.,TRBJ2-1,TRBV25-1,.,TGTGCCAGCAGTGGACTGAATCGAACTCTTAGAAACAATGAGCAGTTCTTC,CASSGLNRTLRNNEQFF
.,TRBJ2-2,TRBV11-3,.,TGTGCCAGCAGCCGGGGACTCTTGGGCACCGGGGAGCTGTTTTTT,CASSRGLLGTGELFF
.,TRBJ1-1,TRBV19,.,TGTGCCAGTAGTATAGAGGCCGGGGGGGAAGCTTTCTTT,CASSIEAGGEAFF
.,TRBJ2-5,TRBV7-9,TRBD1,TGTGCCAGCAGCCCGGGGGGGACAGGGGGCGGCGAGACCCAGTACTTC,CASSPGGTGGGETQYF
.,TRBJ2-7,TRBV14,.,TGTGCCAGCAGCCAGACCTGGTGGGGCCACTCCTACGAGCAGTACTTC,CASSQTWWGHSYEQYF
once,TRBJ2-3,TRBV29-1,TRBD2,TGCAGCGTTGAAGTGGCGGGAGAGGGCACAGATACGCAGTATTTT,CSVEVAGEGTDTQYF
.,TRBJ2-7,TRBV30,.,TGTGCCTTGAACGTTGAGCGGAATTCCTACGAGCAGTACTTC,CALNVERNSYEQYF
once,TRBJ1-5,TRBV27,.,TGTGCCAGCAGCCGAGCGGGGGTCGGCAATCAGCCCCAGCATTTT,CASSRAGVGNQPQHF
.,TRBJ1-5,TRBV6-1,.,TGTGCCAGCAGTGTGGTCAGGGGCAATCAGCCCCAGCATTTT,CASSVVRGNQPQHF
.,TRBJ2-7,TRBV11-2,.,TGTGCCAGCAGCTTAGATCCCCAGGGCCCCTACGAGCAGTACTTC,CASSLDPQGPYEQYF
few,TRBJ2-1,TRBV21-1,.,TGTGCCAGCACCTCAGCGGGAGGGTGCTACAATGAGCAGTTCTTC,CASTSAGGCYNEQFF
.,TRBJ1-1,TRBV11-3,.,TGTGCCAGCAGCTTCCAGTCGGGGAACACTGAAGCTTTCTTT,CASSFQSGNTEAFF
once,TRBJ2-1,TRBV12-5,.,TGTGCTAGTGGTCGCGGGTCCAATGAGCAGTTCTTC,CASGRGSNEQFF
.,TRBJ2-3,TRBV29-1,.,TGCAGCGTGTCCCGGGACTTCACAGATACGCAGTATTTT,CSVSRDFTDTQYF
.,TRBJ1-1,TRBV6-5,TRBD1,TGTGCCAGCAGGGCGGGACAGGGGGGCACTGAAGCTTTCTTT,CASRAGQGGTEAFF
.,TRBJ1-5,TRBV27,TRBD1,TGTGCCAGCAGTCCTTGGGACAGGGGGGGCTATGGGAAGCCCCAGCATTTT,CASSPWDRGGYGKPQHF
.,TRBJ1-4,TRBV30,.,TGTGCCTGGAGTGTACGACAGGCCTATAATGAAAAACTGTTTTTT,CAWSVRQAYNEKLFF
.,TRBJ1-4,TRBV7-9,TRBD1,TGTGCCAGCAGCTCAACAGGGGAAACTAATGAAAAACTGTTTTTT,CASSSTGETNEKLFF
.,TRBJ1-5,TRBV6-1,TRBD1,TGTGCCAGCAGTGAAGACAGGGGGCGGAATCAGCCCCAGCATTTT,CASSEDRGRNQPQHF
.,TRBJ2-1,TRBV5-6,TRBD2,TGTGCCAGCAGCTTGGAGTGGCTAGCGGGGGACAATGAGCAGTTCTTC,CASSLEWLAGDNEQFF
.,TRBJ1-6,TRBV30,.,TGTGCCTGGTCAAAAGACTCGGGGGGCCATAATTCACCCCTCCACTTT,CAWSKDSGGHNSPLHF
once,TRBJ1-1,TRBV5-1,.,TGCGCCAGCAGCCCGGGGGGCGGGGGAGGTACTGAAGCTTTCTTT,CASSPGGGGGTEAFF
once,TRBJ2-6,TRBV4-1,TRBD1,TGCGCCAGCAGCCAAGATCAACTGGGACAGCTTCGATTCCTCGGGGCCAACGTCCTGACTTTC,CASSQDQLGQLRFLGANVLTF